The 16 T cell receptor beta chains below all came from one sample that was sequenced in a study of T cell responses to AZD1222 COVID-19 vaccine. Data came from immunoSEQ multiplex PCR; TCRdb stores just in-frame clones and leaves some out. The data show 130,000 or so clones, about 90% seen once. This specimen consisted of peripheral blood, obtained on day 0 of AZD1222 vaccination. Source of these receptors: an adult in good health.

This chain connects TRBV5-1 to TRBJ1-6, with 8 bases fitting TRBD1. Germline trimming cut 5 bases from V and 6 bases from J; bases unmatched to any gene: 10. Germline V gene sequence: CDR1 SGHRS, CDR2 YFSETQ. CDR3 size: 16 residues. The CDR3 sequence: CASRAGGHERNSPLHF. The DNA for the CDR3 is TGCGCCAGCAGGGCAGGGGGCCACGAGCGTAATTCACCCCTCCACTTT.

The count of this clone is one. The chain links TRBV15 to TRBJ2-3; unclear D gene. From germline, CDR1 is LNHNV and CDR2 YYDKDF (reference sequence). V was shortened by 1 base and J by 4 bases, with 3 bases between the two germline ends. The CDR3 covers 12 residues. The CDR3 region has the DNA TGTGCCACCAGCAGAGGACCAGATACGCAGTATTTT. It yields the protein CATSRGPDTQYF.

This clone has only a few counts. The chain is built from TRBV5-1 and TRBJ1-6; tentatively, D is TRBD1 (5 bases). V was shortened by 6 bases and J by 7 bases, with 14 bases between the two germline ends. From germline, CDR1 is SGHRS and CDR2 YFSETQ. The CDR3 is 14 amino acids. In nucleotides, the CDR3 is TGCGCCAGCACCAGAGACAGCGACAATTCACCCCTCCACTTT. This gives the protein CASTRDSDNSPLHF.

This clone has only a few counts. Other DNA variants within this sample encode the same CDR3. The J gene is TRBJ1-5, the V gene TRBV6-2 or TRBV6-3, with TRBD1 matching 8 bases. In germline, CDR1 is MNHEY, CDR2 SVGEGT. V shed 6 bases and J 2 bases; nucleotides not matched to a gene: 3. The CDR3 has 14 residues. DNA of the CDR3: TGTGCCAGCAGCGGACAGGGAGGCAATCAGCCCCAGCATTTT. As protein: CASSGQGGNQPQHF.

The chain is built from TRBV3-1 (or the pseudogene TRBV3-2) and TRBJ1-6; D remains ambiguous. Germline V gene lookup returns CDR1 LGHDT and CDR2 YNNKEL (reference sequence). The CDR3 covers 12 residues. Trimming cost V 0 bases and J 16 bases, with 10 bases left between them. The CDR3 is CASSQDLRELHF. The CDR3 region has the DNA TGTGCCAGCAGCCAAGATTTAAGGGAACTCCACTTT.

The chain recombines TRBV10-1 with TRBJ1-3; the D is unclear. The length of the CDR3 is 18 residues. Germline CDR1 reads WNHNN; CDR2 reads SYGVQD (reference sequence). V was shortened by 3 bases and J by 2 bases, with 20 bases between the two germline ends. CDR3: CASSDHGSTFGAGNTIYF. The CDR3 DNA reads as TGCGCCAGCAGTGATCACGGATCTACCTTTGGCGCTGGAAACACCATATATTTT.

The chain employs TRBV27 and TRBJ2-5; maybe TRBD1 (5 bases). CDR3 length: 14 amino acids. V lost 0 bases to trimming and J lost 5 bases, with 10 bases between them. Germline values: CDR1 MNHEY, CDR2 SMNVEV (reference sequence). Here the CDR3 reads CASSLSVGAETQYF. The CDR3 DNA reads as TGTGCCAGCAGTTTATCGGTAGGGGCTGAGACCCAGTACTTC.

This clone was counted once. The junction departs from germline at one end; a sequencing error may be responsible. The genes are TRBV4-3 and TRBJ2-2; D might be TRBD1 (5 bases). The CDR3 is 16 amino acids. Germline V CDR1 and CDR2: LGHNA, YSLEER. In nucleotides, the CDR3 is TGCGCTAGCAGCCAAGGGGCAGGGCCGAACACCGGGGAGCTGTTTTTT. This encodes CASSQGAGPNTGELFF.

CDR3 amino acids: CATSLGDTQYF. The CDR3 DNA reads TGTGCCACCTCTTTGGGGGATACGCAGTATTTT. The gene calls are TRBV24-1 and TRBJ2-3; D unclear. This CDR3 comprises 11 residues. The V gene lost 9 bases and the J gene lost 6 bases, with 9 bases spanning the gap. The germline CDR1 and CDR2 sequences are KGHDR and SFDVKD.

The V gene is TRBV2, the J gene TRBJ1-3; D not certain. The ends were cut back, 11 bases at V and 2 bases at J, with 13 bases in the middle. The germline gives CDR1 SNHLY, CDR2 FYNNEI. The CDR3 extends over 13 amino acids. Here the CDR3 reads CAGRGSAGNTIYF. The CDR3 DNA reads TGTGCCGGTAGAGGATCCGCTGGAAACACCATATATTTT.

V is TRBV7-9 and J is TRBJ1-1; D not certain. The CDR3 runs 12 residues. The germline V gene has CDR1 SEHNR and CDR2 FQNEAQ (reference sequence). Deletions cut 5 bases from V and 10 bases from J, with 14 bases between. The CDR3 nucleotides read TGTGCCAGCAGCCTTGCCTGGCAACGAGCTTTCTTT. It specifies CASSLAWQRAFF. Full variable domain (rest looked up from reference TRBV7-9 and TRBJ1-1): DTGVSQNPRHKITKRGQNVTFRCDPISEHNRLYWYRQTLGQGPEFLTYFQNEAQLEKSRLLSDRFSAERPKGSFSTLEIQRTEQGDSAMYLCASSLAWQRAFFGQGTRLTVV.

A note on this clone: A junction end diverges from the germline sequence, so it may reflect a read error. The chain employs TRBV7-7 and TRBJ2-5; the D is unclear. The CDR3 consists of 14 residues. CDR1 SSHAT and CDR2 FNYEAQ come from the germline V gene (reference sequence). This chain's CDR3 is CASSLTRAGETQYF. The CDR3 region has the DNA TGTGCTAGCAGCTTAACTCGGGCTGGGGAGACCCAGTACTTC.

J is TRBJ2-7 and V is TRBV5-1, with D unresolved. The CDR3 runs to 15 residues. The V gene's germline CDR1 is SGHRS and CDR2 YFSETQ. V lost 0 bases to trimming and J lost 2 bases, with 12 bases between them. The CDR3 region is CASSLEPSPPYEQYF. CDR3 DNA: TGCGCCAGCAGCTTGGAACCTTCCCCCCCCTACGAGCAGTACTTC.

V usage is TRBV25-1 and J usage is TRBJ1-1; unclear D gene. The germline V gene has CDR1 MGHDK and CDR2 SYGVNS. V shed 5 bases and J shed 1 base, with 14 bases lying between them. The CDR3 spans 15 residues. In nucleotides, the CDR3 is TGTGCCAGCAGTCGCACCCCAGACGAGAACACTGAAGCTTTCTTT. Encoded protein: CASSRTPDENTEAFF.

For the CDR3, the DNA is TGTGCCAGCAGTGACTCGAATTGGGGGCCCAACACTGAAGCTTTCTTT. It specifies CASSDSNWGPNTEAFF. The V call is TRBV6-4, the J call TRBJ1-1, with D perhaps TRBD1 (6 bases). Trimming cost V 0 bases and J 2 bases, with 13 bases left between them. The CDR3 has 16 residues. In germline, CDR1 is MRHNA, CDR2 SNTAGT.

V and J are TRBV4-1 and TRBJ1-6; no clear D. Germline CDR1 MGHRA, CDR2 YSYEKL. The CDR3 is 19 residues long. Deletions cut 4 bases from V and 3 bases from J, with 22 bases between. For the CDR3, the DNA is TGCGCCAGCAGCCCGAGGGCCGACATGGTAGAAGGCTATAATTCACCCCTCCACTTT. Translating gives CASSPRADMVEGYNSPLHF.